A single T cell receptor (beta chain) is shown here with its context. The antigen remains unidentified. This sample is drawn from a study of T cell responses to AZD1222 COVID-19 vaccine. The J segment lost 12 bases and the V segment lost 5 bases, leaving 10 bases of the junction unmatched. The CDR3 totals 14 residues. Germline loops: CDR1 MNHEY, CDR2 SMNVEV (reference sequence). Study-wide results and caveats: Donors were largely white British and mainly female; clonal diversity was possibly underestimated. Spike-specific TCR repertoires showed rising breadth and depth after two AZD1222 doses.

Assay: immunoSEQ multiplex PCR; the TCRdb copy retains only in-frame clones and omits some. The table shows 75,000 to 90,000 clones, with about 84% occurring only once. Sequences were derived from peripheral blood, sampled on day 0 of AZD1222 vaccination. The chain is built from TRBV27 and TRBJ2-7; 13 nucleotides agree with TRBD2. This TCR was recovered from an adult in good health. The CDR3 region is CASSLMGLAGRVYF. The CDR3 DNA follows: TGTGCCAGCAGTCTAATGGGACTAGCGGGGAGGGTGTACTTC.